This T cell receptor (beta chain) stems from a study of cytomegalovirus exposure and HLA in healthy donors. Study-wide findings and caveats: In a later analysis, an Asian-associated ancestry cluster reportedly showed fewer N-insertions than the approximately 660-donor mean. Altogether, 150 to 200 TCR beta chains were recorded as cytomegalovirus-associated.

This clone has a single count. Its matching antigen is unknown. This CDR3 contains 13 residues. Trimming took off 7 bases at V and 2 bases at J, with 10 bases between the two ends. CDR1 is MNHNS, CDR2 SASEGT, per germline. The study ran its PCR with 60 Vbeta and 13 Jbeta primers. Repertoires were generated with immunoSEQ multiplex PCR, while TCRdb's copy carries only in-frame clones and drops some. The sample has about 97,000 clones; approximately 77% are singletons. The material sequenced was PBMCs. The clonotype was recovered from a male donor in good health and CMV-seropositive. This chain connects TRBV6-1 to TRBJ2-3; D perhaps matches TRBD1 (5 bases). CDR3 bases: TGTGCCAGCATCAGGGCCGACACAGATACGCAGTATTTT. Translating gives CASIRADTDTQYF.